Listed below are T cell receptor beta chains from one sample, sequenced in a study of beta chain features in type 1 diabetes. Sequenced by immunoSEQ multiplex PCR; TCRdb stores in-frame clones only, minus some. The sample has under 300,000 clones, 27% seen once. Sample: central memory CD4+ T cells from blood. All receptors come from a man younger than 45 in good health. CDR3s include the opening cysteine and the closing phenylalanine or tryptophan. The D gene is left open where the match is weak. A row's size may be missing; if present it is once, few, many or a size class.

CDR3nt	CDR3aa	len	abundance	v_gene	j_gene	d_gene
TGCAGCGTCCTGTACTATGGCTACACCTTC	CSVLYYGYTF	10	few	TRBV29-1	TRBJ1-2	NA
TGTGCCAGCAGCACCTCAGCCGGGGCCTACGAGCAGTACTTC	CASSTSAGAYEQYF	14	few	TRBV7-2	TRBJ2-7	NA
TGCAGTGCTAGAGCCTATGGCTACACCTTC	CSARAYGYTF	10	NA	TRBV20-1	TRBJ1-2	NA
TGTGCCAGCTCAACATCCGGGACAGGGGTCGGAAGGGAGCTGTTTTTT	CASSTSGTGVGRELFF	16	NA	TRBV18	TRBJ2-2	TRBD1
TGTGCCAGCACTAGGATATCCTACGAGCAGTACTTC	CASTRISYEQYF	12	NA	TRBV5-6	TRBJ2-7	NA
TGCAGCGCCGTAGGGAGGGCTAACTATGGCTACACCTTC	CSAVGRANYGYTF	13	few	TRBV29-1	TRBJ1-2	NA
TGTGCCAGCAGCCGCGACGGGAATCAGCCCCAGCATTTT	CASSRDGNQPQHF	13	few	TRBV11-2	TRBJ1-5	NA
TGCGCCAGCAGCTTGACGGGACAGGGACACCAAGAGACCCAGTACTTC	CASSLTGQGHQETQYF	16	NA	TRBV5-1	TRBJ2-5	TRBD1
TGTGCCAGCAGTGAATTATCGGGCGAAGCTTTCTTT	CASSELSGEAFF	12	NA	TRBV2	TRBJ1-1	NA
TGCGCCAGCAGCCAAGAGAGTCTAGCGGACACAGATACGCAGTATTTT	CASSQESLADTDTQYF	16	NA	TRBV4-3	TRBJ2-3	TRBD2
TGTGCCAGCAGACCGACTAGCGGGAGGGGTGATACGCAGTATTTT	CASRPTSGRGDTQYF	15	NA	TRBV7-2	TRBJ2-3	TRBD2
TGTGCCAGCACCCTGGGAATCTCCTACGAGCAGTACTTC	CASTLGISYEQYF	13	few	TRBV6-6	TRBJ2-7	NA
TGTGCCAGCAGCTTGGCGATAGCGGGGGGCGCCGTAGGACGCAATGAGCAGTTCTTC	CASSLAIAGGAVGRNEQFF	19	NA	TRBV5-4	TRBJ2-1	TRBD2
TGTGCCAGCAGTGTCAGGGTCTTTGGAGAGACCCAGTACTTC	CASSVRVFGETQYF	14	few	TRBV28	TRBJ2-5	NA
TGTGCCACCAGCAGAGCTAGGGATGAGCAGTTCTTC	CATSRARDEQFF	12	few	TRBV15	TRBJ2-1	NA
TGTGCCAGCAGTTACGGTGGGACAGAAAATCAGCCCCAGCATTTT	CASSYGGTENQPQHF	15	NA	TRBV6-6	TRBJ1-5	TRBD1
TGCAGCGTCCAGGGACAGGGGGCCTACGAGCAGTACTTC	CSVQGQGAYEQYF	13	NA	TRBV29-1	TRBJ2-7	TRBD1